The 11 T cell receptor beta chains given below trace back to one sample, sequenced in a study of somatic mutations in cytotoxic T cells in rheumatoid arthritis. Produced via immunoSEQ multiplex PCR; TCRdb's table is partial and in-frame only. The sample comprises 10,000 or so clones, 85% of which are singletons, and roughly 7.5% rests with the top ten. The sequencing sample was made of CD8+ T cells sorted from blood. These receptors came from an adult with rheumatoid arthritis.

The genes are TRBV2 and TRBJ1-5; no clear D gene. CDR3 length: 15 amino acids. The V and J ends lost 7 bases and 3 bases respectively, with 16 bases between them. Germline-derived CDR1 and CDR2 are SNHLY and FYNNEI. The CDR3 here is CASTMSRVFNQPQHF. In DNA form, the CDR3 reads TGTGCCAGCACTATGTCCAGAGTTTTCAATCAGCCCCAGCATTTT.

The chain's CDR3 is CASSRGGSEQFF. As DNA, the CDR3 is TGTGCCAGCAGCCGAGGGGGAAGTGAGCAGTTCTTC. This chain connects TRBV27 to TRBJ2-1, with D possibly being TRBD1 (6 bases). The CDR3 contains 12 residues. Between the trimmed V and J ends, which lost 6 bases and 9 bases, there was a span of 12 bases. Germline CDR1 MNHEY, CDR2 SMNVEV (reference sequence).

The J gene is TRBJ1-1, the V gene TRBV7-6; no reliable D call. The CDR3 loop spans 15 amino acids. CDR1 SGHVS and CDR2 FNYEAQ come from the germline V gene. Trimming removed 1 base at V and 1 base at J, with 10 bases between. The DNA of the CDR3 is TGTGCCAGCAGCTTAGGTGAGGCTCCGAACACTGAAGCTTTCTTT. As protein: CASSLGEAPNTEAFF.

This chain links TRBV7-9 with TRBJ2-5; D not certain. Germline values: CDR1 SEHNR, CDR2 FQNEAQ (reference sequence). The CDR3 extends over 12 amino acids. V was trimmed by 5 bases and J by 3 bases, leaving 7 bases between them. CDR3 sequence: CASSAVEETQYF. CDR3 in DNA: TGTGCCAGCAGCGCAGTCGAAGAGACCCAGTACTTC.

V usage is TRBV15 and J usage is TRBJ2-1, with no clear D. The CDR3 has 15 amino acids. Trimming took 1 base from V and 6 from J, leaving 13 bases between them. Germline V gene data show CDR1 as LNHNV and CDR2 as YYDKDF (reference sequence). CDR3 in DNA: TGTGCCACCAGCAGAGGCCGGGCCGCCGGCAATGAGCAGTTCTTC. It specifies CATSRGRAAGNEQFF.

The rearrangement joins TRBV7-6 to TRBJ2-7; D not resolved. CDR3 length equals 15 residues. CDR1 SGHVS and CDR2 FNYEAQ come from the germline V gene. V was trimmed by 5 bases and J by 4 bases, leaving 18 bases between them. The CDR3 spells CASSPKAVRDYEQYF. For the CDR3, the DNA is TGTGCCAGCAGCCCAAAGGCGGTAAGGGATTACGAGCAGTACTTC.

The chain combines TRBV7-2 with TRBJ1-1, with TRBD1 matching over 8 bases. Trimming removed 3 bases from V and 1 base from J; junction bases left unmatched: 7. The CDR3 has 16 amino acids. Germline CDR1 and CDR2: SGHTA and FQGNSA. CDR3 sequence reads: CASSFDRGTTNTEAFF. The CDR3 coding sequence is TGTGCCAGCAGCTTTGACAGGGGAACTACGAACACTGAAGCTTTCTTT.

This clone was seen once. The gene calls are TRBV30 and TRBJ1-2, with TRBD1 matching 8 bases. Germline V gene lookup returns CDR1 GTSNPN and CDR2 SVGIG (reference sequence). This CDR3 comprises 16 residues. J was trimmed by 3 bases and V by 8 bases; bases with no gene match: 17. For the CDR3, the DNA is TGTGCCCCCAGAACCCCGGACAGGGTCAAAGACTATGGCTACACCTTC. Protein sequence: CAPRTPDRVKDYGYTF.

This rearrangement joins TRBV6-5 to TRBJ2-1, with 10 bases that match TRBD2. The CDR3 totals 14 residues. Germline lookup yields CDR1 MNHEY and CDR2 SVGAGI. V shed 6 bases, J shed 6 bases, and the junction held 5 bases outside the gene matches. CDR3 loop: CASSLAGDSNEQFF. For the CDR3, the DNA is TGTGCCAGCAGCCTAGCGGGAGACTCCAATGAGCAGTTCTTC.

The chain combines TRBV20-1 with TRBJ1-2; TRBD1 might be the D (6 bases). CDR1 and CDR2 from the germline V gene are DFQATT and SNEGSKA (reference sequence). The length of the CDR3 is 11 residues. Trimming removed 4 bases from V and 7 bases from J, with 10 bases in between. The CDR3 DNA is TGCAGTGCTATAGGACAGAGTGGCTACACCTTC. Its protein product is CSAIGQSGYTF.

CDR3 sequence reads: CTSSQEPHRQSMNTEAFF. The CDR3 DNA follows: TGCACCAGCAGCCAAGAGCCCCACCGGCAGAGCATGAACACTGAAGCTTTCTTT. V usage is TRBV1 and J usage is TRBJ1-1. TRBV1 is classified as a pseudogene. The CDR3 loop spans 18 amino acids.